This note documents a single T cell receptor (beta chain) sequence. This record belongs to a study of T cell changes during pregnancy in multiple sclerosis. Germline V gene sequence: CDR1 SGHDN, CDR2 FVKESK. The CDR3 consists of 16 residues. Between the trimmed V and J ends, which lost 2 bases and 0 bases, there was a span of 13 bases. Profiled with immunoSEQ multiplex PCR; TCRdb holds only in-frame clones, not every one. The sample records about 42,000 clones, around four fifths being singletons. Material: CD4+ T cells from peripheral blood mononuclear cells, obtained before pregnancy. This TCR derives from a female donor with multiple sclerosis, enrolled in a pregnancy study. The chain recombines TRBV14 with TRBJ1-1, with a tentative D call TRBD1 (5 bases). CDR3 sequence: CASSQHEGVLNTEAFF. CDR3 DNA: TGTGCCAGCAGCCAACATGAAGGGGTACTGAACACTGAAGCTTTCTTT.